Sequencing of this TCR beta chain was carried out in a study of shared clonotypes between healthy human individuals. Study-wide context: The study enrolled a couple of women and three men aged 18 to 49. Study results and limitations: Lower generation probabilities were found for non-shared clonotypes than for those shared by all four donors.

Deep was the level at which the assay was run. Sequencing was performed with immunoSEQ multiplex PCR; in TCRdb, only in-frame clones are kept and a portion is missing. This table has roughly 2,300,000 clones, around 90% appearing once. The CDR3 totals 14 residues. Germline V lookup: CDR1 SNHLY, CDR2 FYNNEI. Trimming shortened V by 2 bases and J by 2 bases, and 9 bases separated the two germline ends. A remark on this clone: Its antigen is as yet unknown.

The source of this sequence is a man younger than 35 in good health. Some clones in this sample may be carry-over from other donors' samples. V usage is TRBV2 and J usage is TRBJ2-5, with D possibly matching TRBD2 (6 bases). Sample: naive CD4+ T cells from PBMCs. The subset is: CD45RA+ positively selected. The CDR3 DNA is TGTGCCAGCAGTGAAACACTAGCTCAAGAGACCCAGTACTTC. This sequence encodes CASSETLAQETQYF.